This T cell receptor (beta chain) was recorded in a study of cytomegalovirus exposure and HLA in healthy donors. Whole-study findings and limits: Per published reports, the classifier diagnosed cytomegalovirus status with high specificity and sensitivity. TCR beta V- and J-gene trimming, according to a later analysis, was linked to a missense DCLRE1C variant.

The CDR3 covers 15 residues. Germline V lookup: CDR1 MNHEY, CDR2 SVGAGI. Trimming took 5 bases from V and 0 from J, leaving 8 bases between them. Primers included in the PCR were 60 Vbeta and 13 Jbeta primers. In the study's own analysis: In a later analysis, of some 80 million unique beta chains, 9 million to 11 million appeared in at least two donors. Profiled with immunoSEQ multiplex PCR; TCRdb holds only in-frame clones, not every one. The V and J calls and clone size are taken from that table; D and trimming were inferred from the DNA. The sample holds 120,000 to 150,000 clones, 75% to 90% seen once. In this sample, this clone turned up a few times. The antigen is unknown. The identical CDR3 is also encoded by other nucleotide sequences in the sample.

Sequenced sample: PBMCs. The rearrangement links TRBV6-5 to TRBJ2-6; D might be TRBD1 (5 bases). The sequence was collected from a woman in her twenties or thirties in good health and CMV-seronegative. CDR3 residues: CASSPQGSGANVLTF. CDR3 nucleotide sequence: TGTGCCAGCAGTCCCCAGGGCTCTGGGGCCAACGTCCTGACTTTC.